This is a list of T cell receptor beta chains from one sample in a study of control samples from healthy donors and cancer patients. Method: immunoSEQ multiplex PCR; TCRdb's copy keeps in-frame clones and lacks some. The table includes over 90,000 clones, 92% detected once. Source material: blood. These receptors all stem from a young woman in good health. The CDR3 runs from the conserved cysteine through the conserved F or W. D genes are given only for firm matches. The listing skips clone size in some rows; elsewhere it reads once, few, many or a size class.

d_call	clone_size	j_call	v_call	cdr3_aa	cdr3_nt
TRBD1	NA	TRBJ1-5	TRBV2	CASSGRSDRELSIGQPQHF	TGTGCCAGCAGTGGTCGTTCCGACAGGGAACTATCAATCGGGCAGCCCCAGCATTTT
TRBD1	NA	TRBJ1-5	TRBV6-1	CASSETGGGSNQPQHF	TGTGCCAGCAGTGAGACAGGGGGAGGTAGCAATCAGCCCCAGCATTTT
NA	NA	TRBJ1-2	TRBV29-1	CSVEDDAGRSTF	TGCAGCGTTGAAGATGACGCAGGGCGGAGCACCTTC
NA	NA	TRBJ1-3	TRBV19	CASSMTAPSSGNTIYF	TGTGCCAGTAGTATGACGGCCCCCAGCTCTGGAAACACCATATATTTT
TRBD1	NA	TRBJ1-5	TRBV19	CASSVDRAGQPQHF	TGTGCCAGTAGTGTGGACAGGGCCGGTCAGCCCCAGCATTTT
TRBD1	NA	TRBJ2-7	TRBV6-5	CAGGSYEQHF	TGTGCAGGGGGCTCCTACGAGCAGCACTTC
NA	NA	TRBJ1-5	TRBV6-2/TRBV6-3	CASSYSAGPQHF	TGTGCCAGCAGTTACTCGGCGGGACCCCAGCATTTT
NA	NA	TRBJ1-3	TRBV6-2/TRBV6-3	CASSYSFRISGNTIYF	TGTGCCAGCAGTTACTCTTTCCGGATCTCTGGAAACACCATATATTTT
TRBD2	once	TRBJ2-5	TRBV5-6	CASSLIAGGDQETQYF	TGTGCCAGCAGCTTGATAGCGGGAGGGGACCAAGAGACCCAGTACTTC
TRBD1	NA	TRBJ2-7	TRBV9	CASSAAPGQGYEQYF	TGTGCCAGCAGCGCCGCCCCGGGACAGGGTTACGAGCAGTACTTC
TRBD1	NA	TRBJ1-2	TRBV7-9	CASSLAGTGGPGYTF	TGTGCCAGCAGCTTAGCGGGGACAGGGGGCCCTGGCTACACCTTC
TRBD1	NA	TRBJ2-1	TRBV7-9	CASSLSMDRGPNNEQFF	TGTGCCAGCAGCTTATCGATGGACAGGGGGCCCAACAATGAGCAGTTCTTC
NA	NA	TRBJ1-2	TRBV2	CASSLDSRGYTF	TGTGCCAGCAGCCTCGACAGTCGCGGCTACACCTTC
TRBD2	NA	TRBJ2-2	TRBV3-1/TRBV3-2	CASSQHGLGTSGGPGELFF	TGTGCCAGCAGCCAACACGGGCTGGGGACTAGCGGGGGCCCCGGGGAGCTGTTTTTT
TRBD1	NA	TRBJ1-1	TRBV3-1/TRBV3-2	CASSQQGARNTEAFF	TGTGCCAGCAGCCAACAGGGGGCGAGGAACACTGAAGCTTTCTTT
NA	NA	TRBJ1-6	TRBV24-1	CATSDQQGGSYNSPLHF	TGTGCCACCAGTGACCAACAGGGAGGCTCCTATAATTCACCCCTCCACTTT
NA	NA	TRBJ2-5	TRBV5-6	CASSGTGLRTQYF	TGTGCCAGCAGCGGAACAGGGTTACGGACCCAGTACTTC
TRBD2	NA	TRBJ2-7	TRBV4-2	CASSQEVPWLAGSYEQYF	TGTGCCAGCAGCCAAGAGGTCCCGTGGCTAGCGGGATCCTACGAGCAGTACTTC
TRBD2	NA	TRBJ2-3	TRBV19	CASSIATSLIADTQYF	TGTGCCAGTAGTATCGCGACTAGCCTTATCGCAGATACGCAGTATTTT
NA	NA	TRBJ1-3	TRBV6-1	CASSERGGNTIYF	TGTGCCAGCAGTGAACGGGGTGGAAACACCATATATTTT
NA	NA	TRBJ1-5	TRBV6-8	CASPGRPNQPQHF	TGTGCCAGCCCCGGCCGCCCCAATCAGCCCCAGCATTTT
NA	NA	TRBJ1-1	TRBV24-1	CATSHTGRREAFF	TGTGCCACCAGTCACACAGGGAGAAGGGAAGCTTTCTTT
TRBD1	NA	TRBJ1-2	TRBV2	CASSEGQGTNGYTF	TGTGCCAGCAGTGAGGGACAGGGGACAAATGGCTACACCTTC